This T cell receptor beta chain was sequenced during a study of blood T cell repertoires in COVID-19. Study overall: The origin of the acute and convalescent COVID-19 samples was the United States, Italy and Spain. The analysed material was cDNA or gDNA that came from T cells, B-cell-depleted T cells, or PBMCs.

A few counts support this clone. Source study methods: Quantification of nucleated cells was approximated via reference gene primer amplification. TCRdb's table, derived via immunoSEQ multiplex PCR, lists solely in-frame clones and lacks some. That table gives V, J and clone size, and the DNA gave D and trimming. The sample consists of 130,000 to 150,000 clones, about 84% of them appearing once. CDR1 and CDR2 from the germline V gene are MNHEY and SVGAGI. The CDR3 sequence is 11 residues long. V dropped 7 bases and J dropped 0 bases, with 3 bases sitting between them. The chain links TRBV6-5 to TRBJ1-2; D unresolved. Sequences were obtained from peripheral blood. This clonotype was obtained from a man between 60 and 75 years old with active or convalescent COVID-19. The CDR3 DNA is TGTGCCAGCACCGCTAACTATGGCTACACCTTC. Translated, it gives CASTANYGYTF.